This T cell receptor (beta chain) emerged from a study of cytomegalovirus exposure and HLA in healthy donors. TCRdb's table, derived via immunoSEQ multiplex PCR, lists solely in-frame clones and lacks some. The table has 100,000 to 150,000 clones, about 88% seen once. The germline V and J ends were trimmed by 7 bases and 12 bases, with 16 bases remaining between them. This CDR3 has 12 residues. CDR1 is SNHLY, CDR2 FYNNEI, per germline. Study observations and caveats: Most TCR sequences were uncommon, yet certain public TCRs appeared in many donors. Using the classifier, cytomegalovirus status was reportedly diagnosed with high specificity and sensitivity. Researchers catalogued around 150 TCR beta chains as cytomegalovirus-associated.

Regarding this clone: Its matching antigen is unknown.

The receptor was isolated from a man under 40 in good health and CMV-seronegative. The source material was PBMCs. The chain joins TRBV2 to TRBJ2-1; D is possibly TRBD2 (6 bases). As DNA, the CDR3 is TGTGCCAGCATCCAGGAGGGGCCGAGGCAGTTCTTC. It specifies CASIQEGPRQFF.